A selection of T cell receptor beta chains follows, all from one sample in a study of blood T cell repertoires in COVID-19. Repertoires were generated with immunoSEQ multiplex PCR, while TCRdb's copy carries only in-frame clones and drops some. The table records about 140,000 clones, approximately 86% of them present only once. Sequencing input: peripheral blood. Receptors were obtained from a woman aged 55-69 years with acute or convalescent COVID-19. Each CDR3 is given with its conserved first and last residue. D genes are given only for firm matches. Where a row states a size, it is once, few, many or the class of an expanded clone; other rows omit it.

J gene,clone size,D gene,V gene,CDR3 protein,CDR3 DNA
TRBJ2-5,-,-,TRBV5-1,CASSLGVPVQETQYF,TGCGCCAGCAGCTTAGGAGTCCCTGTCCAAGAGACCCAGTACTTC
TRBJ2-6,-,-,TRBV12-3/TRBV12-4,CASSLGGVLTF,TGTGCCAGCAGCCTCGGAGGTGTCCTGACTTTC
TRBJ1-1,-,TRBD1,TRBV28,CASSLLTGGGTEAFF,TGTGCCAGCAGTCTCCTGACAGGGGGGGGCACTGAAGCTTTCTTT
TRBJ1-4,-,TRBD1,TRBV19,CASLDRDNEKLFF,TGTGCCAGTCTCGACAGGGATAATGAAAAACTGTTTTTT
TRBJ2-7,-,-,TRBV2,CASLTGTAEQYF,TGTGCCAGCTTAACAGGGACGGCCGAGCAGTACTTC
TRBJ1-2,-,-,TRBV18,CASSPPSWDKPIYGYTF,TGTGCCAGCTCACCCCCTAGTTGGGACAAACCCATCTATGGCTACACCTTC
TRBJ2-3,-,TRBD1,TRBV7-9,CASSQGADTQYF,TGTGCCAGCAGCCAGGGGGCCGATACGCAGTATTTT
TRBJ1-1,-,-,TRBV19,CASSFQSGALSTEAFF,TGTGCCAGTAGTTTTCAGAGTGGGGCATTGAGCACTGAAGCTTTCTTT
TRBJ2-7,-,TRBD2,TRBV4-3,CASSPFPGGFYEQYF,TGCGCCAGCAGCCCCTTTCCGGGGGGGTTCTACGAGCAGTACTTC
TRBJ1-5,-,TRBD1,TRBV6-5,CASSTGTGRGQPQHF,TGTGCCAGCAGTACCGGGACAGGGCGAGGTCAGCCCCAGCATTTT
TRBJ2-1,-,TRBD1,TRBV5-1,CASSFTGGTHNEQFF,TGCGCCAGCAGCTTTACAGGGGGCACCCACAATGAGCAGTTCTTC
TRBJ2-3,once,-,TRBV30,CAWGRGAGTPDTQYF,TGTGCCTGGGGCCGGGGGGCGGGGACGCCAGATACGCAGTATTTT
TRBJ2-3,once,TRBD2,TRBV24-1,CATSDPSGVSDTQYF,TGTGCCACCAGTGATCCTAGCGGGGTGTCAGATACGCAGTATTTT
TRBJ2-5,-,TRBD2,TRBV15,CATSRPGGGETQYF,TGTGCCACCAGCAGACCGGGGGGGGGCGAGACCCAGTACTTC
TRBJ2-2,-,TRBD2,TRBV7-2,CASSLLRTSRMGELFF,TGTGCCAGCAGCTTATTAAGGACTAGCCGCATGGGGGAGCTGTTTTTT
TRBJ2-5,-,-,TRBV29-1,CSVEVNGETQYF,TGCAGCGTTGAAGTTAACGGGGAGACCCAGTACTTC
TRBJ1-3,-,TRBD1,TRBV4-2,CASSRGTGLRNTIYF,TGTGCCAGCAGCCGAGGGACAGGGTTGCGAAACACCATATATTTT
TRBJ2-3,-,TRBD2,TRBV7-7,CASSLLAASTDTQYF,TGTGCTAGCAGCTTACTAGCGGCTAGCACAGATACGCAGTATTTT
TRBJ2-7,-,-,TRBV4-1,CASSQADDTSLNYEQYF,TGCGCCAGCAGCCAAGCCGATGACACTTCATTAAACTACGAGCAGTACTTC
TRBJ1-2,-,-,TRBV4-1,CASSQDPPIVNYGYTF,TGCGCCAGCAGCCAAGATCCCCCAATAGTCAACTATGGCTACACCTTC
TRBJ2-2,-,-,TRBV18,CASSLRAGGEGTGELFF,TGTGCCAGCTCACTGAGAGCAGGAGGGGAAGGCACCGGGGAGCTGTTTTTT
TRBJ1-1,-,-,TRBV11-3,CASSQVGNTEAFF,TGTGCCAGCAGCCAGGTTGGAAACACTGAAGCTTTCTTT
TRBJ2-1,few,-,TRBV25-1,CASSIITDSYNEQFF,TGTGCCAGCAGTATAATAACAGATTCCTACAATGAGCAGTTCTTC
TRBJ1-2,-,-,TRBV7-2,CASRPFGYGYTF,TGTGCCAGCAGGCCTTTCGGCTATGGCTACACCTTC
TRBJ2-7,-,-,TRBV6-5,CASSLDSRPYEQYF,TGTGCCAGCAGTCTGGACAGCCGCCCCTACGAGCAGTACTTC
TRBJ2-1,-,TRBD2,TRBV3-1/TRBV3-2,CASSHPLAGNYNEQFF,TGTGCCAGCAGCCACCCACTAGCGGGGAACTACAATGAGCAGTTCTTC
TRBJ2-1,-,TRBD1,TRBV12-3/TRBV12-4,CASSFDRGNEQFF,TGTGCCAGCAGTTTCGACAGGGGCAATGAGCAGTTCTTC
TRBJ2-7,-,-,TRBV6-5,CASSYPRGEQYF,TGTGCCAGCAGTTATCCCCGGGGCGAGCAGTACTTC